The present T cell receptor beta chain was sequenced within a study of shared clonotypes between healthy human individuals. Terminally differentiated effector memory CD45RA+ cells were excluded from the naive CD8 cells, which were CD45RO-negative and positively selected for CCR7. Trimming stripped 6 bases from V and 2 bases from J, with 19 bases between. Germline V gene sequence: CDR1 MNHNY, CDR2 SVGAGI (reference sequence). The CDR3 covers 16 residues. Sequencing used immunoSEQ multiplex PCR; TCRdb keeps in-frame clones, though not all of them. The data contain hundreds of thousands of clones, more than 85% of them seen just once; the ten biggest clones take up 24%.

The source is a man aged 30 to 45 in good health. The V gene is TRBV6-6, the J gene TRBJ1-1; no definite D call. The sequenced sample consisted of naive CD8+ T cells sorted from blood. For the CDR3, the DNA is TGTGCCAGCAGGCCCAGTATTAGGGCCGGCAACACTGAAGCTTTCTTT. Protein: CASRPSIRAGNTEAFF.